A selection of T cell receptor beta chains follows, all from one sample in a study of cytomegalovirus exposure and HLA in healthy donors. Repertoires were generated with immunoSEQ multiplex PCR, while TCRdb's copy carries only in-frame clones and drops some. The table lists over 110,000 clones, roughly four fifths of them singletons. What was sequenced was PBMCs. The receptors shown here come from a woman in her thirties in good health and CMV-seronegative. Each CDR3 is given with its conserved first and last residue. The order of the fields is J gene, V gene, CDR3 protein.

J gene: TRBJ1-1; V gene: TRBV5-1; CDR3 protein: CASSLQGSQTEAFF
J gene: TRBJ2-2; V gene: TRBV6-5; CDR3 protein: CASSYRRDGGELFF
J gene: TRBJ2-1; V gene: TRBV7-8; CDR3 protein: CASSITSGTYNEQFF
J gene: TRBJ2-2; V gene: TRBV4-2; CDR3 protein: CASSQFTSGNTGELFF
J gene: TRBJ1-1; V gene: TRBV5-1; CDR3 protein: CASSLGQARNTEAFF
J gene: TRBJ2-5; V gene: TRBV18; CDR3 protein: CASKPGGEQTQYF
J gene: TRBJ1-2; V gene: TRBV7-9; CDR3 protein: CASEEWGQTDYGYTF
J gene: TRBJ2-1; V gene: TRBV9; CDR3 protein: CASSVRDRLYNEQFF
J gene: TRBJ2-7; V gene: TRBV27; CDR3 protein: CASSPGDRYEQYF
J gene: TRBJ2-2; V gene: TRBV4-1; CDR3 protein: CASSQVGGAGELFF
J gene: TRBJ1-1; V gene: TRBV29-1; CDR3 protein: CSVDSGTEAFF
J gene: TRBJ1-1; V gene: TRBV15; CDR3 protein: CATSRGNSMNTEAFF
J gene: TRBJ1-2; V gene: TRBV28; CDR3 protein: CASRGPPPGVSCTF
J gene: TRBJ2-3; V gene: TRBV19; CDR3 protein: CASSRASGGADTQYF
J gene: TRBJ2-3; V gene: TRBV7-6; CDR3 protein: CASSPAAGLKTDTQYF
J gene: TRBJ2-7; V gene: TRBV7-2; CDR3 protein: CASRRSDEQYF
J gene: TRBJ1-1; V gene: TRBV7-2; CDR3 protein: CASSRTGGEAFF
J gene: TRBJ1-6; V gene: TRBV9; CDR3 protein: CASSVRVDDSPLHF
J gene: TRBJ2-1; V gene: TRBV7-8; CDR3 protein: CASSLSLAGGHVYNEQFF
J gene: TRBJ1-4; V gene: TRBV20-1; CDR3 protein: CSARRGEKLFF
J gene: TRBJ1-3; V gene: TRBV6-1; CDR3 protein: CASSGMPRGGNTIYF
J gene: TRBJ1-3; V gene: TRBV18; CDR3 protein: CASSLAGAAAGNTIYF
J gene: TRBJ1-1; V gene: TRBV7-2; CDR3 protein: CASSLGGAGQAFF
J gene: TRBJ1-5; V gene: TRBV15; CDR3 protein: CATSRARGQGVNQPQHF
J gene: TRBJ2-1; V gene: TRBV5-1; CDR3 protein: CASSQDRGHEQFF
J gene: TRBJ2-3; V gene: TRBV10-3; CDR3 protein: CAIRASGGAGTDTQYF
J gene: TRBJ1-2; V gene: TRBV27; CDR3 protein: CASSRGARYGYTF
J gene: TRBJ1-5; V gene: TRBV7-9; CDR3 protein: CASSRWTGVSNQPQHF
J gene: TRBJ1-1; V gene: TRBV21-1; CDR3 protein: CASSKEWVTRTEAFF
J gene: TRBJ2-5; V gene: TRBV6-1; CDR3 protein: CASSEIASAQKTQYF
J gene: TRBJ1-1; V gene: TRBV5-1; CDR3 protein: CASSTGGGMDTEAFF
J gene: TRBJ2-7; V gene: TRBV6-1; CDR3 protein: CASSERGGSSYEQYF
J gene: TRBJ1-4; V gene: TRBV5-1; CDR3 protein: CASSFEGQGGEKLFF
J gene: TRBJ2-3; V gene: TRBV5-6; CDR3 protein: CASSSPGLAGPDTQYF
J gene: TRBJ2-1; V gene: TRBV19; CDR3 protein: CASSTREGPPFF
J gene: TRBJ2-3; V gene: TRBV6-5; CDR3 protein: CASSDRVTDTQYF
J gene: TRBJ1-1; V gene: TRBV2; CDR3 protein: CAGSGRGGEAFF
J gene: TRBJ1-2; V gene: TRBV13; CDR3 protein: CASSLGRGHYGYTF
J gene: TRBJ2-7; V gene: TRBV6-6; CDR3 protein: CASGTSGTYEQYF
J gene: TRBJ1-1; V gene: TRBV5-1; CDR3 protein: CASSLDGAPYTEAFF
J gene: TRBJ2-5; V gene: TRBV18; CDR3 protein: CASSPRLSETQYF
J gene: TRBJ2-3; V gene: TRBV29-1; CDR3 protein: CSVVVTSTDTQYF
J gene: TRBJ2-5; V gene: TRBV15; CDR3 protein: CATSRGTGREETQYF
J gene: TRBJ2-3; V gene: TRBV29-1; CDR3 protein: CSVDEGGTDTQYF
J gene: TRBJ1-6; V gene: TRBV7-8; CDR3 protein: CASARGDRINSPLHF
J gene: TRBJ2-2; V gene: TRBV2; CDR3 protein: CASIGGGGFLGELFF
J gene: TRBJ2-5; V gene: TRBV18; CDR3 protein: CASSPNQGAGETQYF
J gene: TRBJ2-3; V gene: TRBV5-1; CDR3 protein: CASSGALAGGTDTQYF
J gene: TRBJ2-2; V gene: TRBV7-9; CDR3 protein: CASTPGGATGELFF
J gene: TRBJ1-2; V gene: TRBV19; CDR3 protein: CASRAPTARVGYTF
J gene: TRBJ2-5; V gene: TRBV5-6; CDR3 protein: CASSPMRRGPRETQYF
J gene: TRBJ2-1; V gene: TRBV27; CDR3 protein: CASSLRQGPYNEQFF
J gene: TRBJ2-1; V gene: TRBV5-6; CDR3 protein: CASSLGGDRLRFF
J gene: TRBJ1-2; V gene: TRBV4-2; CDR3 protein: CASSQLDRTYTF
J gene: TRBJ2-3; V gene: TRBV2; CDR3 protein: CAGDWYTDTQYF
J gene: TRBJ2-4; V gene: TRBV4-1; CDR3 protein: CASSQEASGGAKNIQYF
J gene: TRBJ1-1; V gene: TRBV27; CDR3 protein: CASSRRDSPHTEAFF
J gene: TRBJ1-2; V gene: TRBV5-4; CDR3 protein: CASSQQGVIGYTF
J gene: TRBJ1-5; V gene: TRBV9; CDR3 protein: CASSLTGGNQPQHF
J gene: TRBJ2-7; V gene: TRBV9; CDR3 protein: CASSVSSQGALEQYF